The 17 T cell receptor beta chains below were found in one sample sequenced in a study of blood T cell repertoires in COVID-19. The assay was immunoSEQ multiplex PCR, and TCRdb's table has in-frame clones only and misses some. The table shows about 150,000 clones, with roughly 86% occurring only once. The sample was PBMCs or T cells enriched from blood (not recorded which). The receptors here all came from a woman aged 45 to 65 with acute COVID-19.

The chain links TRBV2 to TRBJ2-3; 8 nucleotides agree with TRBD1. The CDR3 loop spans 15 amino acids. Germline V gene data show CDR1 as SNHLY and CDR2 as FYNNEI. J gave up 2 bases and V 7 bases, and 8 bases lay outside the gene matches. The CDR3 reads CASNSDRGFTDTQYF. The CDR3 DNA follows: TGTGCCAGCAACTCCGACAGGGGCTTCACAGATACGCAGTATTTT.

The CDR3: CASSLGNLNTIYF. DNA of the CDR3: TGTGCCAGCAGTTTAGGCAACCTAAACACCATATATTTT. The gene calls are TRBV28 and TRBJ1-3; no reliable D call. Germline CDR1 reads MDHEN; CDR2 reads SYDVKM. This CDR3 comprises 13 residues. Between the trimmed V and J ends, which lost 2 bases and 6 bases, there was a span of 8 bases. Together with reference TRBV28 and TRBJ1-3, the CDR3 gives the full variable domain: DVKVTQSSRYLVKRTGEKVFLECVQDMDHENMFWYRQDPGLGLRLIYFSYDVKMKEKGDIPEGYSVSREKKERFSLILESASTNQTSMYLCASSLGNLNTIYFGEGSWLTVV.

The J gene is TRBJ2-1, the V gene TRBV30, with 13 nucleotides matching TRBD2. With 7 bases clipped from V and 10 bases from J, the junction kept 10 bases outside the gene matches. Germline V gene lookup returns CDR1 GTSNPN and CDR2 SVGIG (reference sequence). The CDR3 has 14 residues. The CDR3 reads CAFGTSGIYQEQFF. The CDR3 DNA reads as TGTGCCTTTGGGACTAGCGGGATATATCAAGAGCAGTTCTTC.

The chain couples TRBV30 to TRBJ1-1; D may be TRBD1 (6 bases). Germline V gene sequence: CDR1 GTSNPN, CDR2 SVGIG (reference sequence). V lost 4 bases, J lost 10 bases, and 16 bases lay in between. The CDR3 is 12 residues long. CDR3: CAWISGQNRAFF. The CDR3 DNA reads as TGTGCCTGGATTTCGGGACAAAATCGAGCTTTCTTT.

This rearrangement joins TRBV11-2 to TRBJ2-2; D not resolved. Germline V gene data show CDR1 as SGHAT and CDR2 as FQNNGV. The CDR3 sequence is 13 residues long. Between the trimmed V and J ends, which lost 1 base and 4 bases, there was a span of 4 bases. CDR3 in amino acids: CASSLGVTGELFF. DNA of the CDR3: TGTGCCAGCAGCTTAGGAGTCACCGGGGAGCTGTTTTTT.

This sequence joins TRBV2 and TRBJ2-7; tentatively, D is TRBD2 (6 bases). The CDR3 extends over 14 amino acids. Deletions cut 2 bases from V and 0 bases from J, with 8 bases between. Per germline, CDR1 SNHLY and CDR2 FYNNEI. The CDR3 DNA sequence: TGTGCCAGCAGTGAATGGCGGGACTCCTACGAGCAGTACTTC. It specifies CASSEWRDSYEQYF.

The chain recombines TRBV11-3 with TRBJ2-3, with TRBD2 identical over 9 bases. Germline CDR1 and CDR2: SGHNT and YENEEA. The CDR3 has 17 amino acids. The junction had 10 bases not matched to a gene; V was cut back by 3 bases and J by 3 bases. CDR3 nucleotides: TGTGCCAGCAGCTTGTCTGCGGGAGGGTTGGGGACAGATACGCAGTATTTT. Translation: CASSLSAGGLGTDTQYF.

The chain carries TRBV6-2 or TRBV6-3 and TRBJ2-7, with unresolved D. V was pared by 4 bases and J by 3 bases, with 16 bases between. CDR3 length: 15 residues. Germline assignment: CDR1 MNHEY and CDR2 SVGEGT. CDR3 nucleotide sequence: TGTGCCAGCAGTTTCCTCGAGCGTCCCTACTACGAGCAGTACTTC. Protein: CASSFLERPYYEQYF.

V usage is TRBV10-3 and J usage is TRBJ1-2; 9 nucleotides agree with TRBD1. Per germline, CDR1 ENHRY and CDR2 SYGVKD. V gave up 4 bases and J gave up 3 bases; unmatched junction bases: 3. This CDR3 has 14 residues. The CDR3 DNA follows: TGTGCCATCAGTGGGGACAGGGACCACTATGGCTACACCTTC. Translated, it gives CAISGDRDHYGYTF.

V and J are TRBV2 and TRBJ2-2; weak D call: TRBD2 (6 bases). The germline gives CDR1 SNHLY, CDR2 FYNNEI. CDR3 length: 14 residues. V lost 5 bases and J 1 base, leaving 8 bases between the germline ends. This chain's CDR3 is CASSRDWNTGELFF. The DNA for the CDR3 is TGTGCCAGCAGTAGGGACTGGAACACCGGGGAGCTGTTTTTT.

This clone has a handful of counts. The chain carries TRBV5-1 and TRBJ1-1, with a possible D match to TRBD1 (6 bases). CDR3 length: 15 amino acids. Trimming removed 0 bases at V and 1 base at J, with 10 bases between. Germline lookup yields CDR1 SGHRS and CDR2 YFSETQ. The CDR3 is CASSLAETGNTEAFF. The CDR3 DNA follows: TGCGCCAGCAGCTTGGCCGAGACAGGGAACACTGAAGCTTTCTTT.

The chain is built from TRBV5-4 and TRBJ2-3, with 12 nucleotides matching TRBD2. From germline, CDR1 is SGHNT and CDR2 YYREEE (reference sequence). The CDR3 runs 17 residues. V shed 4 bases and J 4 bases; nucleotides not matched to a gene: 10. The CDR3 DNA sequence: TGTGCCAGCAGCATAAAGCTAGCGGGAGGGGGCCCAGATACGCAGTATTTT. Protein product: CASSIKLAGGGPDTQYF.

The chain combines TRBV6-2 or TRBV6-3 with TRBJ2-1; D gene uncertain. Trimming stripped 5 bases from V and 3 bases from J, with 8 bases between. Per the germline V gene, CDR1 is MNHEY and CDR2 is SVGEGT. The length of the CDR3 is 13 residues. CDR3 sequence reads: CASSKLVYNEQFF. CDR3 DNA sequence: TGTGCCAGCAGTAAACTCGTCTACAATGAGCAGTTCTTC.

The chain is built from TRBV5-1 and TRBJ2-1, with 9 bases that match TRBD2. V lost 1 base to trimming and J lost 4 bases; unmatched junction nucleotides: 9. The length of the CDR3 is 17 residues. Germline V gives CDR1 SGHRS, CDR2 YFSETQ. CDR3 residues: CASSLREREVGYNEQFF. CDR3 DNA: TGCGCCAGCAGCTTGCGCGAGCGGGAGGTGGGTTACAATGAGCAGTTCTTC.

Points on this clone: Other nucleotide sequences from this sample produce the same CDR3. V gene TRBV7-9 combines with J gene TRBJ1-1; D might be TRBD1 (6 bases). The V end was cut by 5 bases, the J end by 5 bases, with 9 bases between. CDR1 and CDR2 from the germline V gene are SEHNR and FQNEAQ (reference sequence). This CDR3 has 12 residues. This chain's CDR3 is CASSTRGTEAFF. The DNA for the CDR3 is TGTGCCAGCAGCACCAGGGGTACTGAAGCTTTCTTT.

The rearrangement uses TRBV11-2 and TRBJ2-5; 7 nucleotides align to TRBD2. V trimming: 7 bases; J trimming: 5 bases; junction bases outside the gene matches: 4. CDR3 size: 12 residues. The germline CDR1 and CDR2 sequences are SGHAT and FQNNGV. CDR3 amino acids: CASKREGETQYF. In DNA form, the CDR3 reads TGTGCCAGCAAGCGGGAAGGGGAGACCCAGTACTTC.

The genes are TRBV6-6 and TRBJ2-6; TRBD1 matches 7 bases. The CDR3 is made up of 15 amino acids. With 8 bases clipped from V and 2 bases from J, the junction kept 6 bases outside the gene matches. Germline V gene data show CDR1 as MNHNY and CDR2 as SVGAGI (reference sequence). The CDR3, as DNA: TGTGCCAGCGTCGACAGGGTAACTGGGGCCAACGTCCTGACTTTC. Protein product: CASVDRVTGANVLTF.